This T cell receptor (beta chain) was documented in a study of control samples from healthy donors and cancer patients. Profiled with immunoSEQ multiplex PCR; TCRdb holds only in-frame clones, not every one. The repertoire consists of roughly 400,000 clones, with over 75% occurring once and the leading ten covering around 6.4%. Sequencing input: PBMCs. This receptor was taken from a man aged 40-49 years with head and neck cancer.

As DNA, the CDR3 is TGTGCCAGCAGCTTCGGACAGGGGGCTGAAGATACGCAGTATTTT. It specifies CASSFGQGAEDTQYF. The chain is built from TRBV5-6 and TRBJ2-3, with TRBD1 matching 11 bases. The CDR3 has 15 residues. Germline CDR1 SGHDT, CDR2 YYEEEE. The V gene end was trimmed by 2 bases and the J gene end by 5 bases; junction bases not matched to a gene: 4.